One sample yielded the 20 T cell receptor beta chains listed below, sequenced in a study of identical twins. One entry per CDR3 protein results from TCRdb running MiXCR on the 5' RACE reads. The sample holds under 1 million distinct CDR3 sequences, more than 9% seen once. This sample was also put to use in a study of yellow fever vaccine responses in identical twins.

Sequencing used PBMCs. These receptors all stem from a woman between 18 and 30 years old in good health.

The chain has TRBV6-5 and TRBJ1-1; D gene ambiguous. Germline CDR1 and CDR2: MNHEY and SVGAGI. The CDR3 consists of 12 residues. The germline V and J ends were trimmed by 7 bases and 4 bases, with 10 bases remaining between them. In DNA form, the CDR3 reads TGTGCCAGCAAGGCCTTTGGCACTGAAGCTTTCTTT. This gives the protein CASKAFGTEAFF.

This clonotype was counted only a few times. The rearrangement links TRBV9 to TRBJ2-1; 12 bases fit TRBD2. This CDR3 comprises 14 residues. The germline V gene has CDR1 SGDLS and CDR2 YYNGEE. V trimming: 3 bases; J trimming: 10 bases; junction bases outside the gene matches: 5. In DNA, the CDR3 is TGTGCCAGCAGCGCTAGCGGGAGGGCCGGGGAGCAGTTCTTC. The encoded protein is CASSASGRAGEQFF. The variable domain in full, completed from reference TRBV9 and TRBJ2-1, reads DSGVTQTPKHLITATGQRVTLRCSPRSGDLSVYWYQQSLDQGLQFLIQYYNGEERAKGNILERFSAQQFPDLHSELNLSSLELGDSALYFCASSASGRAGEQFFGPGTRLTVL.

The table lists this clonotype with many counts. The CDR3 protein is CASSLLAGGTDEQFF. For the CDR3, the DNA is TGCGCCAGCAGCTTATTAGCGGGGGGTACTGATGAGCAGTTCTTC. The V gene is TRBV5-1, the J gene TRBJ2-1; TRBD2 agrees at 10 bases. V shed 2 bases, J shed 8 bases, and the junction held 7 bases outside the gene matches. CDR1 and CDR2 from the germline V gene are SGHRS and YFSETQ. CDR3 size: 15 residues.

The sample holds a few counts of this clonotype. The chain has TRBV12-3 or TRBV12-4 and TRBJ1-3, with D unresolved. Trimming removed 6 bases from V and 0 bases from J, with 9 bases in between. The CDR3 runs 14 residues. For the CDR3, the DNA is TGTGCCAGCAGAGGCCGAAGCTCTGGAAACACCATATATTTT. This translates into CASRGRSSGNTIYF.

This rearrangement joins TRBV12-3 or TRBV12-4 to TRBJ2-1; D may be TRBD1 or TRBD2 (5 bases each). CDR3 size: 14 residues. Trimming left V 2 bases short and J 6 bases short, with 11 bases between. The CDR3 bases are TGTGCCAGCAGTTTAAGTTACGGGACCAATGAGCAGTTCTTC. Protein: CASSLSYGTNEQFF.

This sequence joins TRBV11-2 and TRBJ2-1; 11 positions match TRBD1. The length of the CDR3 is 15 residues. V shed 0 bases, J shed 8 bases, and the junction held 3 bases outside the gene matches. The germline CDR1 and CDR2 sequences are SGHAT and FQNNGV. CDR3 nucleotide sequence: TGTGCCAGCAGCTTAGATGGGACAGGGGGAGATGAGCAGTTCTTC. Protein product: CASSLDGTGGDEQFF.

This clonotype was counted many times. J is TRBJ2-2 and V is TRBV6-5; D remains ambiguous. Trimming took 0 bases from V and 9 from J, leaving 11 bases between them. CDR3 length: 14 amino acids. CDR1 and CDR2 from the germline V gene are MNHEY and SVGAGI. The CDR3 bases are TGTGCCAGCAGTTACTCGTTCGTGGAGCGGGAGCTGTTTTTT. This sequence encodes CASSYSFVERELFF.

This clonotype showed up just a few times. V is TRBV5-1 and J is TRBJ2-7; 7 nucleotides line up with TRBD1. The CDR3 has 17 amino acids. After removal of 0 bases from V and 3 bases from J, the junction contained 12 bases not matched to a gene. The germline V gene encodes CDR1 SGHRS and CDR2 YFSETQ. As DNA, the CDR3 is TGCGCCAGCAGCTTGGGTATGATGGGACAGTTGGACTACGAGCAGTACTTC. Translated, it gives CASSLGMMGQLDYEQYF.

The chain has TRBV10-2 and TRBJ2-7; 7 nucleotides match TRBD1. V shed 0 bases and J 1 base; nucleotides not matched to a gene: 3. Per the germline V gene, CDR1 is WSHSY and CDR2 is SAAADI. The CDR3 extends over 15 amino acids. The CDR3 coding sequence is TGCGCCAGCAGTGAGTCACGGACAGGTTCCTACGAGCAGTACTTC. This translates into CASSESRTGSYEQYF.

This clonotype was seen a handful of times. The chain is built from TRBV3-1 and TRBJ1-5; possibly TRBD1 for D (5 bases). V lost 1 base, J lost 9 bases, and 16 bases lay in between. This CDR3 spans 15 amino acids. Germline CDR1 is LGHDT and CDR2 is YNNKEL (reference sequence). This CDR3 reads CASSQGDSRVGPQHF. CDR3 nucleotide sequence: TGTGCCAGCAGCCAAGGCGACAGTCGGGTCGGGCCCCAGCATTTT.

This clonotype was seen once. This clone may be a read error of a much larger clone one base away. CDR3 amino acids: CDISSAKQGLNGYTF. The CDR3 bases are TGTGACATCAGTTCGGCGAAACAGGGGCTAAATGGCTACACCTTC. This chain links TRBV10-3 with TRBJ1-2; 7 nucleotides align to TRBD1. The CDR3 runs 15 residues. CDR1 and CDR2 from the germline V gene are ENHRY and SYGVKD.

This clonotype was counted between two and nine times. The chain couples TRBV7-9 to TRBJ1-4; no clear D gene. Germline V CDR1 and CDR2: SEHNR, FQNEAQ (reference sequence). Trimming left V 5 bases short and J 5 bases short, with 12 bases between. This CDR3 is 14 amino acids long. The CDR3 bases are TGTGCCAGCAGCCTACTCCCTGGGAATGAAAAACTGTTTTTT. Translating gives CASSLLPGNEKLFF.

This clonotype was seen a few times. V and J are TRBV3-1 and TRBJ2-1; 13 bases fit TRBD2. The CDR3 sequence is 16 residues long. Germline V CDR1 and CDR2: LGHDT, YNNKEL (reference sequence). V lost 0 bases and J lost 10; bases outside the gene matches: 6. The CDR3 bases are TGTGCCAGCAGCCAAGATATACTAGCGGGGGGGCACGAGCAGTTCTTC. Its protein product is CASSQDILAGGHEQFF.

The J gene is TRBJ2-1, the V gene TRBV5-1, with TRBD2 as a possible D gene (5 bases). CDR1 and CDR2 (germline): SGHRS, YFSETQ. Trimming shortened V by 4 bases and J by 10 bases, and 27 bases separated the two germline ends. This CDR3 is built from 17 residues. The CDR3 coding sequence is TGCGCCAGCAGCCCGGGGATTGGAGGCCCCCTCACGGGCGAGCAGTTCTTC. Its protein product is CASSPGIGGPLTGEQFF.

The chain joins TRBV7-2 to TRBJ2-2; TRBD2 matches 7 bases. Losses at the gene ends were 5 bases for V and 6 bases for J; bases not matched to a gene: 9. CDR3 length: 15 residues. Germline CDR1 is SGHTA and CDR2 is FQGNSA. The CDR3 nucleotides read TGTGCCAGCAGCCCGGGCGGCGGGAGCGCCGGGGAGCTGTTTTTT. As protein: CASSPGGGSAGELFF.

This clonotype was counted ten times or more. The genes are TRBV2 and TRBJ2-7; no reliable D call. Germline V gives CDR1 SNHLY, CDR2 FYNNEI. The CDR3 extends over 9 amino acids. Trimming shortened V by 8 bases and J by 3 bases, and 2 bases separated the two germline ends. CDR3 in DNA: TGTGCCAGCCACTACGAGCAGTACGTC. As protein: CASHYEQYV.

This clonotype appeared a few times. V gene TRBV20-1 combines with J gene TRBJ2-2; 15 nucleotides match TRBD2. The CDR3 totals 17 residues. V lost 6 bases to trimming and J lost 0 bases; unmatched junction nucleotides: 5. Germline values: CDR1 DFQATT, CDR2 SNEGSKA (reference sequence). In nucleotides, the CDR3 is TGCAGTGCCGTGGGACTAGCGGGGGGCGCGAACACCGGGGAGCTGTTTTTT. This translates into CSAVGLAGGANTGELFF.

This CDR3 is CASSQGDRPYSGQYF. Here the CDR3 DNA reads TGCGCCAGCAGTCAAGGGGACAGGCCCTACTCCGGGCAGTACTTC. The chain combines TRBV23-1 with TRBJ2-7; the match to TRBD1 covers 8 bases. Being an ORF, TRBV23-1 has a function that is uncertain. CDR3 size: 15 residues. After removal of 2 bases from V and 9 bases from J, the junction contained 12 bases not matched to a gene.

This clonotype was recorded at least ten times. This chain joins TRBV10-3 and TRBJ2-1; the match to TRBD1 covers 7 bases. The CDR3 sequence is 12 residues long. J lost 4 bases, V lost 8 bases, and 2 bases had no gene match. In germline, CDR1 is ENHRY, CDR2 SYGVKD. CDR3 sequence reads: CAIGQDYNEQFF. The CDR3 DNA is TGTGCCATCGGACAGGATTACAATGAGCAGTTCTTC.

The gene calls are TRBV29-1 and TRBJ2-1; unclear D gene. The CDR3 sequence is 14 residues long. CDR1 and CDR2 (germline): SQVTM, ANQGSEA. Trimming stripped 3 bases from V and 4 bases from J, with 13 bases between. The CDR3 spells CSVEHPGLYNEQFF. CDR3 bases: TGCAGCGTTGAGCATCCCGGCTTGTACAATGAGCAGTTCTTC.